Listed here are 31 T cell receptor beta chains from one sample, sequenced in a study of CD8+ T cells in alopecia areata. RNA, once extracted, was reverse transcribed into cDNA for use as the sequencing template. The assay was immunoSEQ multiplex PCR, and TCRdb's table has in-frame clones only and misses some. The sample lists around 120,000 clones, around 45% seen once, with 10% to 13% in the top ten. The sample comprised NKG2D-low CD8+ T cells sorted from blood. The receptor set was obtained from a human donor with alopecia areata.

In its sample, this clone was seen a few times. This chain joins TRBV29-1 and TRBJ2-1, with a possible D match to TRBD2 (6 bases). Germline assignment: CDR1 SQVTM and CDR2 ANQGSEA. The CDR3 runs 14 residues. V lost 8 bases and J 6 bases, leaving 20 bases between the germline ends. The CDR3 nucleotides are TGCAGCCCTACCGGGCCTAGCGACTCCAATGAGCAGTTCTTC. Translated, it gives CSPTGPSDSNEQFF.

This chain joins TRBV29-1 and TRBJ2-6; D not resolved. The length of the CDR3 is 16 residues. Germline V gene sequence: CDR1 SQVTM, CDR2 ANQGSEA. V lost 6 bases to trimming and J lost 0 bases, with 15 bases between them. CDR3 bases: TGCAGCGTCCCGGCCCGGGCCGCCTCTGGGGCCAACGTCCTGACTTTC. This gives the protein CSVPARAASGANVLTF.

This chain links TRBV5-1 with TRBJ1-1; D is unresolved. V was shortened by 4 bases and J by 1 base, with 8 bases between the two germline ends. The CDR3 runs to 13 residues. Germline CDR1 SGHRS, CDR2 YFSETQ. Written as DNA, the CDR3 is TGCGCCAGCAGCGTAGCAGGGAACACTGAAGCTTTCTTT. As protein: CASSVAGNTEAFF.

The chain combines TRBV7-9 with TRBJ2-7, with 7 nucleotides matching TRBD2. V was clipped by 5 bases and J by 9 bases; unmatched bases: 7. This CDR3 spans 12 amino acids. Looked up from germline, CDR1 is SEHNR and CDR2 is FQNEAQ (reference sequence). The DNA for the CDR3 is TGTGCCAGCAGCGTGGCGGGAGTGGCGCAGTACTTC. This gives the protein CASSVAGVAQYF. Supplemented by reference TRBV7-9 and TRBJ2-7, the full variable domain reads DTGVSQNPRHKITKRGQNVTFRCDPISEHNRLYWYRQTLGQGPEFLTYFQNEAQLEKSRLLSDRFSAERPKGSFSTLEIQRTEQGDSAMYLCASSVAGVAQYFGPGTRLTVT.

Details on this clone: Other DNA sequences of this sample code for an identical CDR3. The rearrangement joins TRBV29-1 to TRBJ2-1, with 7 bases identical to TRBD2. Germline CDR1 and CDR2: SQVTM and ANQGSEA. With 6 bases clipped from V and 10 bases from J, the junction kept 0 bases outside the gene matches. The CDR3 is 9 amino acids. The CDR3 DNA reads TGCAGCGTGGGGGGGGAGCAGTTCTTC. Translation gives CSVGGEQFF.

The CDR3 coding sequence is TGCGCCAGCAAGGGGACATTGGAGACCCAGTACTTC. The encoded protein is CASKGTLETQYF. The chain combines TRBV4-1 with TRBJ2-5; D is perhaps TRBD1 (6 bases). The germline V and J ends were trimmed by 7 bases and 5 bases, with 11 bases remaining between them. CDR3 length: 12 amino acids. The germline V gene has CDR1 MGHRA and CDR2 YSYEKL.

This clone was detected a few times. The CDR3 sequence: CAWSVMSNEQFF. The DNA of the CDR3 is TGTGCCTGGAGTGTAATGTCGAATGAGCAGTTCTTC. The chain links TRBV30 to TRBJ2-1, with no clear D. Germline-derived CDR1 and CDR2 are GTSNPN and SVGIG (reference sequence). CDR3 length equals 12 residues. V lost 0 bases and J 7 bases, leaving 7 bases between the germline ends.

The rearrangement joins TRBV27 to TRBJ1-5; unclear D gene. V lost 5 bases and J 5 bases, leaving 10 bases between the germline ends. This CDR3 has 13 residues. CDR1 and CDR2 from the germline V gene are MNHEY and SMNVEV (reference sequence). The CDR3 here is CASSPLADQPQHF. CDR3 DNA sequence: TGTGCCAGCAGTCCACTTGCGGATCAGCCCCAGCATTTT.

The rearrangement joins TRBV5-6 to TRBJ2-7; D uncertain. Germline assignment: CDR1 SGHDT and CDR2 YYEEEE. V was clipped by 0 bases and J by 6 bases, with 7 bases between them. The length of the CDR3 is 12 residues. The CDR3 nucleotides read TGTGCCAGCAGCTTGGGTTCGGGCGAGCAGTACTTC. Its translation is CASSLGSGEQYF.

Notes on this clone: The sample holds other DNA sequences that translate to the same CDR3. The chain employs TRBV7-9 and TRBJ1-1; no definite D call. Trimming pared 1 base from V and 5 bases from J, leaving 2 bases between. This CDR3 region has 11 residues. Germline CDR1 SEHNR, CDR2 FQNEAQ (reference sequence). This chain's CDR3 is CASSLGTEAFF. The CDR3 DNA follows: TGTGCCAGCAGCTTAGGGACTGAAGCTTTCTTT.

V usage is TRBV4-2 and J usage is TRBJ1-2; TRBD1 matches at 10 bases. Germline values: CDR1 LGHNA, CDR2 YNFKEQ. The CDR3 contains 15 residues. V lost 4 bases, J lost 4 bases, and 6 bases stayed unmatched. The CDR3 sequence: CASSPTTGGSYGYTF. The CDR3 DNA reads as TGTGCCAGCAGCCCAACGACAGGGGGCAGCTATGGCTACACCTTC.

The chain has TRBV29-1 and TRBJ2-7; D perhaps matches TRBD1 (7 bases). Germline V gene sequence: CDR1 SQVTM, CDR2 ANQGSEA. This CDR3 is 15 amino acids long. Trimming removed 3 bases at V and 3 bases at J, with 18 bases between. CDR3 sequence (DNA): TGCAGCGTTGAGATGCCCCGACAGGGAGGCTACGAGCAGTACTTC. Translating gives CSVEMPRQGGYEQYF.

V is TRBV30 and J is TRBJ1-1; tentative D call: TRBD1 (6 bases). V lost 5 bases, J lost 11 bases, and 15 bases lay in between. The germline V gene has CDR1 GTSNPN and CDR2 SVGIG (reference sequence). CDR3 length equals 11 residues. Here the CDR3 reads CAWSEGVVAFF. In DNA, the CDR3 is TGTGCCTGGTCCGAGGGGGTGGTGGCTTTCTTT.

The chain links TRBV29-1 to TRBJ1-4; perhaps TRBD1 as D (6 bases). Germline values: CDR1 SQVTM, CDR2 ANQGSEA. The CDR3 has 18 residues. Deletions cut 7 bases from V and 5 bases from J, with 29 bases between. The CDR3 loop is CSAQFVVPRGTENEKLFF. The CDR3 DNA sequence: TGCAGCGCTCAATTTGTGGTGCCCAGGGGCACTGAGAATGAAAAACTGTTTTTT.

V and J are TRBV27 and TRBJ2-6; D is perhaps TRBD1 (5 bases). The ends were cut back, 8 bases at V and 2 bases at J, with 10 bases in the middle. The germline V gene encodes CDR1 MNHEY and CDR2 SMNVEV (reference sequence). There are 14 residues in the CDR3. CDR3 coding DNA: TGTGCCAGCTCCGACAGAGCTGGGGCCAACGTCCTGACTTTC. Translation: CASSDRAGANVLTF.

This clone was observed a few times. The chain uses TRBV29-1 and TRBJ1-1; 10 positions match TRBD1. This CDR3 has 15 residues. Germline CDR1 and CDR2: SQVTM and ANQGSEA. V lost 5 bases to trimming and J lost 0 bases; unmatched junction nucleotides: 6. CDR3 coding DNA: TGCAGCGTTTACGGACAGGGGGGTATGAACACTGAAGCTTTCTTT. Amino acids: CSVYGQGGMNTEAFF.

This clone was picked up a small number of times. The rearrangement links TRBV29-1 to TRBJ2-7, with 7 bases matching TRBD1. The CDR3 is 13 amino acids. V was clipped by 7 bases and J by 3 bases; unmatched bases: 9. Germline V lookup: CDR1 SQVTM, CDR2 ANQGSEA. The CDR3 reads CSARTGPNYEQYF. The CDR3 coding sequence is TGCAGCGCTCGGACAGGTCCCAACTACGAGCAGTACTTC.

DNA for the CDR3: TGTGCCAGCTTAATACCCGGGGAGACCCAGTACTTC. It encodes CASLIPGETQYF. The V gene is TRBV7-9, the J gene TRBJ2-5; D is unresolved. V shed 8 bases and J shed 5 bases, with 12 bases lying between them. The CDR3 covers 12 residues. Germline assignment: CDR1 SEHNR and CDR2 FQNEAQ (reference sequence).

The gene calls are TRBV29-1 and TRBJ1-1; D is undetermined. The CDR3 is 15 residues long. The germline V gene encodes CDR1 SQVTM and CDR2 ANQGSEA. Between the trimmed V and J ends, which lost 0 bases and 3 bases, there was a span of 14 bases. This chain's CDR3 is CSVEETGEGYTEAFF. The CDR3 DNA sequence: TGCAGCGTTGAAGAGACCGGGGAAGGGTACACTGAAGCTTTCTTT.

This clone was picked up a small number of times. CDR3 sequence (DNA): TGCAGTGCTTCTGGGGCCAACGTCCTGACTTTC. Protein sequence: CSASGANVLTF. The J gene is TRBJ2-6, the V gene TRBV20-1; D is unresolved. The ends were cut back, 5 bases at V and 1 base at J, with 0 bases in the middle. Germline CDR1 DFQATT, CDR2 SNEGSKA (reference sequence). There are 11 residues in the CDR3.

To note about this clone: Within the sample, other DNA sequences also encode this same CDR3. The rearrangement links TRBV5-1 to TRBJ1-1; D ambiguous. Germline loops: CDR1 SGHRS, CDR2 YFSETQ. The V gene lost 0 bases and the J gene lost 4 bases, with 4 bases spanning the gap. CDR3 length equals 12 residues. CDR3 loop: CASSLEGTEAFF. The CDR3, as DNA: TGCGCCAGCAGCTTGGAGGGCACTGAAGCTTTCTTT. The full variable domain, in which reference TRBV5-1 and TRBJ1-1 provide the parts outside the CDR3, is KAGVTQTPRYLIKTRGQQVTLSCSPISGHRSVSWYQQTPGQGLQFLFEYFSETQRNKGNFPGRFSGRQFSNSRSEMNVSTLELGDSALYLCASSLEGTEAFFGQGTRLTVV.

The chain couples TRBV27 to TRBJ2-1, with D unclear. Trimming took off 0 bases at V and 10 bases at J, with 10 bases between the two ends. CDR1 MNHEY and CDR2 SMNVEV come from the germline V gene (reference sequence). The CDR3 sequence is 13 residues long. The CDR3 sequence is CASSLSITREQFF. The CDR3 bases are TGTGCCAGCAGTTTATCGATTACCCGGGAGCAGTTCTTC.

This sequence joins TRBV2 and TRBJ2-7, with D maybe TRBD2 (6 bases). Trimming pared 5 bases from V and 6 bases from J, leaving 11 bases between. CDR1 SNHLY and CDR2 FYNNEI come from the germline V gene. This CDR3 has 12 amino acids. The CDR3 sequence is CASSLLATEQYF. The CDR3 coding sequence is TGTGCCAGCAGTTTACTAGCAACCGAGCAGTACTTC.

In this sample, this clone turned up a few times. The chain uses TRBV23-1 and TRBJ2-7, with D possibly matching TRBD1 (5 bases). TRBV23-1 carries the ORF label, with uncertain function. This CDR3 spans 14 amino acids. V gave up 2 bases and J gave up 3 bases, with 11 bases separating them. The CDR3 region has the DNA TGCGCCAGCAGTCAAAAGGACAAGGACTACGAGCAGTACTTC. This encodes CASSQKDKDYEQYF.

The chain joins TRBV13 to TRBJ2-7; TRBD2 matches 15 bases. Losses at the gene ends were 6 bases for V and 4 bases for J; bases not matched to a gene: 10. This CDR3 spans 17 amino acids. CDR1 is PRHDT, CDR2 FYEKMQ, per germline (reference sequence). The CDR3 region is CASRPGLAGGPGYEQYF. The CDR3, as DNA: TGTGCCAGCAGACCCGGACTAGCGGGAGGGCCGGGTTACGAGCAGTACTTC.

DNA for the CDR3: TGTGCCAGCAGTTTAGAGGGGCATGGCTACACCTTC. Residues: CASSLEGHGYTF. The chain has TRBV27 and TRBJ1-2; D might be TRBD1 (5 bases). Germline-derived CDR1 and CDR2 are MNHEY and SMNVEV (reference sequence). Trimming removed 2 bases at V and 6 bases at J, with 7 bases between. The CDR3 is 12 residues long.

The chain has TRBV29-1 and TRBJ2-2, with a tentative D call TRBD1 (5 bases). The V gene lost 6 bases and the J gene lost 3 bases, with 11 bases spanning the gap. Germline V gene lookup returns CDR1 SQVTM and CDR2 ANQGSEA. CDR3 size: 13 residues. CDR3 region: CSVDQGYTGELFF. Here the CDR3 DNA reads TGCAGCGTGGATCAGGGTTACACCGGGGAGCTGTTTTTT.

The CDR3 protein is CASSPRDLGTEAFF. The CDR3 bases are TGTGCCAGCAGCCCTCGGGATCTAGGCACTGAAGCTTTCTTT. The chain uses TRBV4-2 and TRBJ1-1; D is unclear. CDR3 length: 14 amino acids. Per germline, CDR1 LGHNA and CDR2 YNFKEQ. V dropped 4 bases and J dropped 4 bases, with 13 bases sitting between them.

V and J are TRBV29-1 and TRBJ2-2; D is undetermined. The CDR3 totals 14 residues. The V end was cut by 5 bases, the J end by 3 bases, with 13 bases between. Germline assignment: CDR1 SQVTM and CDR2 ANQGSEA. CDR3 in DNA: TGCAGCGTTCCGCCAGGAACGGACACCGGGGAGCTGTTTTTT. Translation gives CSVPPGTDTGELFF.

This chain joins TRBV7-8 and TRBJ2-5, with 12 positions matching TRBD2. Germline CDR1 and CDR2: SGHVS and FQNEAQ. V lost 5 bases and J lost 5; bases outside the gene matches: 9. The CDR3 has 16 residues. The CDR3 protein is CASSPRLAGVEETQYF. DNA for the CDR3: TGTGCCAGCAGCCCCCGACTAGCGGGAGTTGAGGAGACCCAGTACTTC.

The chain uses TRBV25-1 and TRBJ1-4, with D unclear. This CDR3 contains 14 residues. V lost 7 bases and J lost 8, with 17 bases in between. From germline, CDR1 is MGHDK and CDR2 SYGVNS. The CDR3 spells CASNDWATTEKLFF. CDR3 DNA sequence: TGTGCCAGCAATGACTGGGCCACCACGGAAAAACTGTTTTTT.